The rows below give T cell receptor beta chains drawn from one sample of a study of identical twins. TCRdb re-called the 5' RACE reads with MiXCR, one entry per CDR3 protein. The sample lists some 730,000 distinct CDR3 sequences; 15% to 20% were seen once. These data were also reused for a study on T cells expressing NK-cell markers.

The sample was PBMCs. These receptors originate from a woman younger than 35 in good health. Each CDR3 is given with its conserved first and last residue. Each record gives: J gene, V gene, CDR3 protein.

j_gene: TRBJ2-7
v_gene: TRBV27
CDR3aa: CASSLFGTGWYEQYF

j_gene: TRBJ1-2
v_gene: TRBV27
CDR3aa: CASSLGQGGFGGYTF

j_gene: TRBJ2-1
v_gene: TRBV3-1
CDR3aa: CTFRSPWGGTLMRREVF

j_gene: TRBJ1-1
v_gene: TRBV12-3/TRBV12-4
CDR3aa: CASSHRDLGTEAFF

j_gene: TRBJ2-3
v_gene: TRBV20-1
CDR3aa: CSASNRDYTQYF

j_gene: TRBJ1-2
v_gene: TRBV5-5
CDR3aa: CASSLDTTRGYGYTF

j_gene: TRBJ2-7
v_gene: TRBV7-4
CDR3aa: CASSLSPGDYEQYF

j_gene: TRBJ2-7
v_gene: TRBV28
CDR3aa: CASSLQGMGFEQYF

j_gene: TRBJ2-1
v_gene: TRBV11-2
CDR3aa: CASSSLANNEQFF

j_gene: TRBJ2-7
v_gene: TRBV6-1
CDR3aa: CASRKGLAGFNEQYF

j_gene: TRBJ1-1
v_gene: TRBV12-3/TRBV12-4
CDR3aa: CASSLKRTEAFF

j_gene: TRBJ1-5
v_gene: TRBV12-3/TRBV12-4
CDR3aa: CASSAHAEGKPQHF

j_gene: TRBJ2-5
v_gene: TRBV5-1
CDR3aa: CASSLISTEETQYF

j_gene: TRBJ2-7
v_gene: TRBV4-2
CDR3aa: CASSQALGTSSYEQYF

j_gene: TRBJ2-3
v_gene: TRBV6-1
CDR3aa: CASRIRGLAAAQYF

j_gene: TRBJ1-1
v_gene: TRBV5-1
CDR3aa: CASSLSTGRRNTEAFF

j_gene: TRBJ2-1
v_gene: TRBV20-1
CDR3aa: CSALGLAGGHNEQFF

j_gene: TRBJ2-1
v_gene: TRBV9
CDR3aa: CASSVVSGGALNPGQFF

j_gene: TRBJ2-1
v_gene: TRBV10-3
CDR3aa: CAITGADPNEQFF

j_gene: TRBJ2-7
v_gene: TRBV12-3/TRBV12-4
CDR3aa: CASGAPHYEQYF

j_gene: TRBJ2-1
v_gene: TRBV7-2
CDR3aa: CASSLVGSYNEQFF

j_gene: TRBJ1-5
v_gene: TRBV20-1
CDR3aa: CSAPYRVGMGQPQHF

j_gene: TRBJ2-1
v_gene: TRBV20-1
CDR3aa: CSAEDSSAESYNEQFF

j_gene: TRBJ1-1
v_gene: TRBV7-2
CDR3aa: CASHADRGAPEAFF

j_gene: TRBJ1-1
v_gene: TRBV20-1
CDR3aa: CSATAGGADTEAFF

j_gene: TRBJ2-5
v_gene: TRBV6-5
CDR3aa: CASSVPISGGSVTQYF

j_gene: TRBJ2-3
v_gene: TRBV29-1
CDR3aa: CSVGSSGRPYTQYF

j_gene: TRBJ2-3
v_gene: TRBV20-1
CDR3aa: CSARESPDTQYF

j_gene: TRBJ2-5
v_gene: TRBV20-1
CDR3aa: CSARAGLARLVGQETQYF

j_gene: TRBJ2-5
v_gene: TRBV27
CDR3aa: CASSRQATTSGTQYF

j_gene: TRBJ2-7
v_gene: TRBV10-3
CDR3aa: CAISARYEQYF

j_gene: TRBJ1-1
v_gene: TRBV27
CDR3aa: CASSLFSGVVTEAFF

j_gene: TRBJ2-7
v_gene: TRBV7-9
CDR3aa: CASSLSGKTGEQYF

j_gene: TRBJ1-4
v_gene: TRBV12-3/TRBV12-4
CDR3aa: CASSAPGHRWEKLFF

j_gene: TRBJ2-7
v_gene: TRBV9
CDR3aa: CASSVSGGEQYF

j_gene: TRBJ2-3
v_gene: TRBV12-3/TRBV12-4
CDR3aa: CASSFPQLDGPPSDTQYF

j_gene: TRBJ2-6
v_gene: TRBV5-1
CDR3aa: CASRAGLTAGANVLTF

j_gene: TRBJ2-3
v_gene: TRBV7-3
CDR3aa: CASSLRKRGGLDTQYF

j_gene: TRBJ2-1
v_gene: TRBV12-3/TRBV12-4
CDR3aa: CASTSSGGYNEQFF

j_gene: TRBJ2-7
v_gene: TRBV29-1
CDR3aa: CSVSASTSYEQYF

j_gene: TRBJ2-7
v_gene: TRBV20-1
CDR3aa: CSASGGSSYEQYF

j_gene: TRBJ2-3
v_gene: TRBV20-1
CDR3aa: CGPKVADTQYF

j_gene: TRBJ2-7
v_gene: TRBV12-5
CDR3aa: CASGGTDSEQYF

j_gene: TRBJ1-1
v_gene: TRBV19
CDR3aa: CASSPEGQGPYF

j_gene: TRBJ2-6
v_gene: TRBV11-1
CDR3aa: CASTSRDTERAGANVLTF

j_gene: TRBJ2-7
v_gene: TRBV29-1
CDR3aa: CSVGPQEEGKHEQYF

j_gene: TRBJ2-3
v_gene: TRBV5-1
CDR3aa: CASSLGGTYTDTQYF

j_gene: TRBJ2-5
v_gene: TRBV5-1
CDR3aa: CASSAYPRPGLAMRDGGETQYF

j_gene: TRBJ2-1
v_gene: TRBV11-2
CDR3aa: CASSLVSGMRHEQFF

j_gene: TRBJ2-6
v_gene: TRBV6-8
CDR3aa: CASRMPGLSSGANVLTF

j_gene: TRBJ2-3
v_gene: TRBV27
CDR3aa: CASSFGTGARTQYF